The 9 T cell receptor beta chains reported below all come from one sample, sequenced in a study of blood T cell repertoires in COVID-19. The repertoire was sequenced with immunoSEQ multiplex PCR; TCRdb's copy has only in-frame clones and lacks some. The repertoire has about 110,000 clones, 70% to 90% of them found once; the top ten carry 2.1%. Sequenced material: peripheral blood. The receptors shown here come from a human donor in a cohort sampled during active COVID-19.

V gene TRBV6-5 combines with J gene TRBJ2-7; 7 bases are a match to TRBD1. The germline CDR1 and CDR2 sequences are MNHEY and SVGAGI. V lost 5 bases and J lost 1; bases outside the gene matches: 5. This CDR3 spans 14 amino acids. This CDR3 reads CASSTGTASYEQYF. The CDR3 nucleotides read TGTGCCAGCAGTACCGGGACAGCGTCCTACGAGCAGTACTTC.

CDR3 region: CSASRSGGLNTEAFF. CDR3 bases: TGCAGTGCTAGTCGTTCAGGGGGCCTGAACACTGAAGCTTTCTTT. V usage is TRBV20-1 and J usage is TRBJ1-1; 8 nucleotides align to TRBD1. V trimming: 3 bases; J trimming: 0 bases; junction bases outside the gene matches: 6. The germline V gene encodes CDR1 DFQATT and CDR2 SNEGSKA (reference sequence). This CDR3 has 15 residues.

The chain carries TRBV9 and TRBJ2-7, with D perhaps TRBD2 (5 bases). The germline CDR1 and CDR2 sequences are SGDLS and YYNGEE. The CDR3 contains 13 residues. Trimming took off 0 bases at V and 5 bases at J, with 9 bases between the two ends. CDR3 region: CASSVASGDEQYF. The DNA for the CDR3 is TGTGCCAGCAGCGTAGCTTCCGGGGACGAGCAGTACTTC.

V and J are TRBV5-1 and TRBJ1-1; 10 bases are a match to TRBD1. CDR1 is SGHRS, CDR2 YFSETQ, per germline. After removal of 0 bases from V and 5 bases from J, the junction contained 1 base not matched to a gene. The CDR3 runs 14 residues. CDR3 bases: TGCGCCAGCAGCTTGGGACAGGGGGCGACTGAAGCTTTCTTT. Its translation is CASSLGQGATEAFF.

The rearrangement uses TRBV28 and TRBJ1-1, with a possible D match to TRBD1 (5 bases). The CDR3 spans 14 residues. The ends were cut back, 7 bases at V and 1 base at J, with 13 bases in the middle. Germline V lookup: CDR1 MDHEN, CDR2 SYDVKM. CDR3 sequence (DNA): TGTGCCAGCAAGCTGGACATCGAGAACACTGAAGCTTTCTTT. Encoded protein: CASKLDIENTEAFF.

V usage is TRBV14 and J usage is TRBJ2-3; 9 bases agree with TRBD2. Germline CDR1 SGHDN, CDR2 FVKESK. Trimming took 0 bases from V and 6 from J; bases not matched to a gene: 7. The CDR3 has 16 residues. CDR3: CASSQDPGLAGDTQYF. For the CDR3, the DNA is TGTGCCAGCAGCCAAGACCCGGGACTAGCAGGGGATACGCAGTATTTT.

The chain links TRBV5-1 to TRBJ1-5, with 7 nucleotides matching TRBD1. V lost 0 bases and J lost 0; bases outside the gene matches: 12. The CDR3 runs 19 residues. The germline V gene encodes CDR1 SGHRS and CDR2 YFSETQ. CDR3 loop: CASSLVRQGEDYSNQPQHF. The CDR3, as DNA: TGCGCCAGCAGCTTGGTTCGGCAGGGGGAAGATTATAGCAATCAGCCCCAGCATTTT.

The rearrangement joins TRBV28 to TRBJ2-7; TRBD2 is a possible D gene (5 bases). Per germline, CDR1 MDHEN and CDR2 SYDVKM. The V end lost 7 bases, the J end lost 5 bases, and 18 bases lay between the germline ends. The CDR3 length is 14 residues. The CDR3 region has the DNA TGTGCCAGCAACTTCGGACTGGCCCCCCACGAGCAGTACTTC. Residues: CASNFGLAPHEQYF.

The rearrangement uses TRBV4-1 and TRBJ1-1, with D possibly TRBD1 on 6 matching bases. Germline V gene data show CDR1 as MGHRA and CDR2 as YSYEKL. The germline V and J ends were trimmed by 3 bases and 5 bases, with 16 bases remaining between them. The CDR3 has 15 amino acids. For the CDR3, the DNA is TGCGCCAGCAGCCAGGGAGGGGGGGGTCGAACTGAAGCTTTCTTT. Translation: CASSQGGGGRTEAFF.